The clone carrying this T cell receptor (beta chain) was observed a handful of times. Its antigen remains unidentified. Sequenced by immunoSEQ multiplex PCR; TCRdb stores in-frame clones only, minus some. The sample includes nearly 50,000 clones, around 74% of them seen just once. The culture ran for roughly 10 days before CD4+ T cells were isolated. According to PCR results, the person was infected with SARS-CoV-2 between March and December 2020. Of the BNT162b2 and mRNA-1273 vaccines, participants received two doses of one or the other. In germline, CDR1 is DFQATT, CDR2 SNEGSKA (reference sequence). V lost 5 bases, J lost 8 bases, and 10 bases lay in between. CDR3 length: 11 residues. The data are from a study of vaccination effects on CD4 cells after COVID-19.

This clonotype was obtained from a human donor who had a prior SARS-CoV-2 infection. The chain links TRBV20-1 to TRBJ2-1; no reliable D call. The sequencing here drew on CD4+ T cells from PBMCs cultured without peptide, taken after COVID-19 vaccination. The CDR3 spells CSAEYRHEQFF. The DNA of the CDR3 is TGCAGTGCTGAGTATCGGCATGAGCAGTTCTTC.